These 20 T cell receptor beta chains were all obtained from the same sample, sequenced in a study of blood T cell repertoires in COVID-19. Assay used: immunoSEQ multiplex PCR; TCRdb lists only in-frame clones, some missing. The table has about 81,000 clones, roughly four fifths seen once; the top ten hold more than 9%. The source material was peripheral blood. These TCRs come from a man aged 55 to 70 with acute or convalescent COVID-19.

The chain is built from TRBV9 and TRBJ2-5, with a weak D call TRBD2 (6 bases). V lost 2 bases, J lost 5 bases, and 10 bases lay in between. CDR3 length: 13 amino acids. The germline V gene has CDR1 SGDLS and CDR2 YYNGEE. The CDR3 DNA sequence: TGTGCCAGCAGCGTTGGGGCGGGGGAGACCCAGTACTTC. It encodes CASSVGAGETQYF.

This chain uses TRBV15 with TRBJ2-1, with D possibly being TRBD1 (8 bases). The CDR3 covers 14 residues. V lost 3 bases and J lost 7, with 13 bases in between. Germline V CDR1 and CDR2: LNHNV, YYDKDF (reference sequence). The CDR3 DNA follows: TGTGCCACCAGCAGTTTACAGGGGGGGAATGAGCAGTTCTTC. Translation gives CATSSLQGGNEQFF. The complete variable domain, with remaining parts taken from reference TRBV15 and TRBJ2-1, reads DAMVIQNPRYQVTQFGKPVTLSCSQTLNHNVMYWYQQKSSQAPKLLFHYYDKDFNNEADTPDNFQSRRPNTSFCFLDIRSPGLGDTAMYLCATSSLQGGNEQFFGPGTRLTVL.

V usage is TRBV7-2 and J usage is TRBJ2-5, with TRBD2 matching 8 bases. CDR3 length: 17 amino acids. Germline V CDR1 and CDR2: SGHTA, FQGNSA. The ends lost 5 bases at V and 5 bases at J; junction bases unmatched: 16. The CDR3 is CASSPGLGWSGQETQYF. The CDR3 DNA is TGTGCCAGCAGCCCGGGACTAGGTTGGAGTGGGCAGGAGACCCAGTACTTC.

The CDR3 loop is CASSLATGPPDTGELFF. In DNA form, the CDR3 reads TGCGCCAGCAGCTTGGCCACGGGTCCCCCGGACACCGGGGAGCTGTTTTTT. V and J are TRBV5-1 and TRBJ2-2; D is uncertain. Germline CDR1 is SGHRS and CDR2 is YFSETQ. With 0 bases removed from V and 3 bases from J, the gap between germline ends came to 15 bases. This CDR3 contains 17 residues.

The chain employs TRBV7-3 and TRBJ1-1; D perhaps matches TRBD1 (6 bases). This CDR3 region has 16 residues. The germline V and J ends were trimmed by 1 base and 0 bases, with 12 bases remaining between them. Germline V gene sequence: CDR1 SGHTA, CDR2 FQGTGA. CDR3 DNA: TGTGCCAGCAGCTTAAAGGGGGGGCTGATGAACACTGAAGCTTTCTTT. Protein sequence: CASSLKGGLMNTEAFF.

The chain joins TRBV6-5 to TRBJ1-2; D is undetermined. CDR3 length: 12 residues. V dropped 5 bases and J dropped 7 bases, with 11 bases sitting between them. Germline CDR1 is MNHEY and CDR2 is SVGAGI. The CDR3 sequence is CASSHSSVGYTF. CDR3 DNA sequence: TGTGCCAGCAGTCACAGCTCAGTTGGCTACACCTTC.

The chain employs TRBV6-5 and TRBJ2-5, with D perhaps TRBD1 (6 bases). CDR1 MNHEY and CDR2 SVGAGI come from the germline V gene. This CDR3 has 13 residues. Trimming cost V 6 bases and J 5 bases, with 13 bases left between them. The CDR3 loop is CASRKQGRETQYF. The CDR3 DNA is TGTGCCAGCAGAAAACAGGGCCGGGAGACCCAGTACTTC.

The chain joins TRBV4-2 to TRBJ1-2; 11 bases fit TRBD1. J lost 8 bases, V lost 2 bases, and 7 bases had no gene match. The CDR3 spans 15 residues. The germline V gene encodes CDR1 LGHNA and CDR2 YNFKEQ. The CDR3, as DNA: TGTGCCAGCAGCCAACCAGGGACAGGGGGAAGGGGCTACACCTTC. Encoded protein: CASSQPGTGGRGYTF.

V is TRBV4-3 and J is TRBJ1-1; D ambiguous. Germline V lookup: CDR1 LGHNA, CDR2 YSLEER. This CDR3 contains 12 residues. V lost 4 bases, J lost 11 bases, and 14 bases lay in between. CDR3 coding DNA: TGCGCCAGCAGCCTTACTGGGTCGGGGGCTTTCTTT. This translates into CASSLTGSGAFF.

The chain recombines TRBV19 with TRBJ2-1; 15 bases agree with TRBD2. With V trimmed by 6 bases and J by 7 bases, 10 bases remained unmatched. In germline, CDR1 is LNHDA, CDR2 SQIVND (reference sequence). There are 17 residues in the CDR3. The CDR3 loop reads CASRPRTSGRVRNEQFF. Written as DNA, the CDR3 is TGTGCCAGTAGACCTAGGACTAGCGGGAGGGTAAGAAATGAGCAGTTCTTC.

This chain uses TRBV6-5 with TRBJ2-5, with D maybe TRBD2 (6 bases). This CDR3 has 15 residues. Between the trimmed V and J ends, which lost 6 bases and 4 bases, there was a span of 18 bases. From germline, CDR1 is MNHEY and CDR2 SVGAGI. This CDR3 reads CASSNPSAGIETQYF. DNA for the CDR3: TGTGCCAGCAGCAACCCCTCGGCGGGGATAGAGACCCAGTACTTC.

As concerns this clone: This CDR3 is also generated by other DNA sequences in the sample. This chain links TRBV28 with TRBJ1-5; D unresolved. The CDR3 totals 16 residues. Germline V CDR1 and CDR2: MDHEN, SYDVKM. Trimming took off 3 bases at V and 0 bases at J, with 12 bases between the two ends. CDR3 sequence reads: CASSLTGSYSNQPQHF. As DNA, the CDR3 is TGTGCCAGCAGTTTGACCGGGTCTTATAGCAATCAGCCCCAGCATTTT.

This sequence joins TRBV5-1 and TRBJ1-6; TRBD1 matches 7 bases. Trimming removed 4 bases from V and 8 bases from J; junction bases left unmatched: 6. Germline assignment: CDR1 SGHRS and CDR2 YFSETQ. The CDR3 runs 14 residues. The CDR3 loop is CASSLTGEYSPLHF. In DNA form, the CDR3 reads TGCGCCAGCAGCCTTACAGGGGAATATTCACCCCTCCACTTT.

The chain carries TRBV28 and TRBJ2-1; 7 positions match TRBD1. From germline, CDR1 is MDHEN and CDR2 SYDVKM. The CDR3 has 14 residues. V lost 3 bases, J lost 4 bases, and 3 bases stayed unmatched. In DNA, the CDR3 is TGTGCCAGCAGTTTTAGGGACAGATACAATGAGCAGTTCTTC. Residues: CASSFRDRYNEQFF. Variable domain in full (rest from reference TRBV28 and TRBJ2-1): DVKVTQSSRYLVKRTGEKVFLECVQDMDHENMFWYRQDPGLGLRLIYFSYDVKMKEKGDIPEGYSVSREKKERFSLILESASTNQTSMYLCASSFRDRYNEQFFGPGTRLTVL.

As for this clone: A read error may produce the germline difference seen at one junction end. The CDR3 here is CASTVMDRGPGELFF. CDR3 coding DNA: TGTGCCAGCACCGTAATGGACAGGGGGCCCGGGGAGCTGTTTTTT. V is TRBV9 and J is TRBJ2-2; 11 bases line up with TRBD1. The CDR3 spans 15 residues. Per the germline V gene, CDR1 is SGDLS and CDR2 is YYNGEE. The complete variable domain, with remaining parts taken from reference TRBV9 and TRBJ2-2, reads DSGVTQTPKHLITATGQRVTLRCSPRSGDLSVYWYQQSLDQGLQFLIQYYNGEERAKGNILERFSAQQFPDLHSELNLSSLELGDSALYFCASTVMDRGPGELFFGEGSRLTVL.

CDR3 sequence: CASSRGGPEAFF. CDR3 coding DNA: TGTGCCAGCAGCCGGGGGGGGCCTGAAGCTTTCTTT. V is TRBV6-2 or TRBV6-3 and J is TRBJ1-1, with D tentatively TRBD1 (6 bases). Germline V CDR1 and CDR2: MNHEY, SVGEGT. CDR3 size: 12 residues. V lost 6 bases to trimming and J lost 6 bases, with 11 bases between them.

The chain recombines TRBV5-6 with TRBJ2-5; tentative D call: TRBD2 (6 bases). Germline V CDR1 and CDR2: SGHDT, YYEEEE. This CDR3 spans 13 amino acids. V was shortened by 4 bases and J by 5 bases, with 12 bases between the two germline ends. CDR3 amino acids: CASSPGTVETQYF. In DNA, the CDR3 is TGTGCCAGCAGCCCAGGGACTGTGGAGACCCAGTACTTC.

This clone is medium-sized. As DNA, the CDR3 is TGTGCCAGTAGTATCAATTCGGGTTCAAATCAGCCCCAGCATTTT. This codes for CASSINSGSNQPQHF. The gene calls are TRBV19 and TRBJ1-5, with D unresolved. The CDR3 loop spans 15 amino acids. V shed 3 bases and J shed 4 bases, with 13 bases lying between them. Germline-derived CDR1 and CDR2 are LNHDA and SQIVND (reference sequence).

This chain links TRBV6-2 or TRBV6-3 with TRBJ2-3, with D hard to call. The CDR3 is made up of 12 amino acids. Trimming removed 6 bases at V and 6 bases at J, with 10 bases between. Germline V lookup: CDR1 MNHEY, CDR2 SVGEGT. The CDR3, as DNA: TGTGCCAGCAGCCCCTCCGTGGATACGCAGTATTTT. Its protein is CASSPSVDTQYF.

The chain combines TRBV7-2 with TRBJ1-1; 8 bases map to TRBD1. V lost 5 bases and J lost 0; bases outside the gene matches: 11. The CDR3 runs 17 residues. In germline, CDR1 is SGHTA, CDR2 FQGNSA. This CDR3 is CASSPERQGALNTEAFF. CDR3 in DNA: TGTGCCAGCAGCCCAGAAAGGCAGGGGGCTTTGAACACTGAAGCTTTCTTT.